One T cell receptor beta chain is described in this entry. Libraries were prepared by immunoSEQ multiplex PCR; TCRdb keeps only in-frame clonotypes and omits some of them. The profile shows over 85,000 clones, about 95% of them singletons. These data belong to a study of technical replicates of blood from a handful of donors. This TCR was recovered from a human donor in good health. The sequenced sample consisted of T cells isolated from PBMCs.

The DNA for the CDR3 is TGTGCCAGCAGCTTAGGACGGAGTTACAACTATGGCTACACCTTC. Translation gives CASSLGRSYNYGYTF. The gene calls are TRBV13 and TRBJ1-2; D remains ambiguous. The V gene's germline CDR1 is PRHDT and CDR2 FYEKMQ (reference sequence). The CDR3 length is 15 residues. Trimming took off 0 bases at V and 2 bases at J, with 10 bases between the two ends.